Each of the 10 T cell receptor beta chains below was sequenced from the same sample in a study of regulatory T cells in long-lasting Graves disease. Investigators prepared the TCR beta libraries by applying iRepertoire HTBI primers and Arm-PCR of CDR3 regions. TCRdb processed the multiplex PCR reads anew with MiXCR; each CDR3 protein has one entry. The sample consists of hundreds of thousands of distinct CDR3 sequences, over 15% of them appearing once. Time point in this sample: newly diagnosed GD, antithyroid drugs for less than 3 months. RNA from PBMCs was the source of the TCR library. The same sample was also used in a study of T cells in Graves' hyperthyroidism and ophthalmopathy.

Sequences were derived from peripheral blood mononuclear cells (PBMCs), sampled at new diagnosis, from a patient treated with antithyroid drugs. Receptors were obtained from a man aged 40-49 years with Graves disease.

This clonotype was recorded many times. The V gene is TRBV28, the J gene TRBJ1-2; 8 nucleotides align to TRBD1. Germline V gene data show CDR1 as MDHEN and CDR2 as SYDVKM. V shed 6 bases and J 7 bases; nucleotides not matched to a gene: 4. This CDR3 is built from 12 residues. CDR3 DNA sequence: TGTGCCAGCAGCCAGGGGGCAGTTGGCTACACCTTC. Its translation: CASSQGAVGYTF.

This sequence joins TRBV5-5 and TRBJ1-5, with D unclear. The germline V and J ends were trimmed by 3 bases and 7 bases, with 14 bases remaining between them. The CDR3 contains 14 residues. Per the germline V gene, CDR1 is SGHKS and CDR2 is YYEKEE (reference sequence). CDR3 residues: CASSWVAVTQPQHF. The DNA for the CDR3 is TGTGCCAGCAGCTGGGTGGCCGTTACACAGCCCCAGCATTTT.

The rearrangement uses TRBV2 and TRBJ1-2; D remains unclear. Germline V CDR1 and CDR2: SNHLY, FYNNEI. This CDR3 contains 12 residues. V shed 4 bases and J shed 6 bases, with 9 bases lying between them. The CDR3 nucleotides read TGTGCCAGCAGTGGCTGGAGGAATGGCTACACCTTC. Its protein product is CASSGWRNGYTF.

About this clonotype: This may arise from a read error, as a much more abundant clone is one base away. This sequence joins TRBV6-1 and TRBJ1-6; D possibly corresponds to TRBD1 (5 bases). With 4 bases removed from V and 6 bases from J, the gap between germline ends came to 7 bases. This CDR3 is built from 13 residues. The germline V gene has CDR1 MNHNS and CDR2 SASEGT. In DNA, the CDR3 is TGTGCCAGCAGTGGACAGCGTAATTCACCCCTCCACTTT. Amino acid sequence: CASSGQRNSPLHF.

This clonotype was recorded at least ten times. J is TRBJ2-3 and V is TRBV7-3; 10 bases map to TRBD2. CDR1 and CDR2 (germline): SGHTA, FQGTGA. The V segment lost 5 bases and the J segment 4 bases; nucleotides outside the gene matches: 6. The CDR3 covers 15 residues. The chain's CDR3 is CASSRGTSAADTQYF. The CDR3 nucleotides are TGTGCCAGCAGCCGCGGGACTAGCGCGGCAGATACGCAGTATTTT.

This clonotype occurred many times. This sequence joins TRBV4-1 and TRBJ1-2, with a possible D match to TRBD1 (6 bases). Trimming stripped 4 bases from V and 7 bases from J, with 19 bases between. The CDR3 is 15 amino acids. The germline CDR1 and CDR2 sequences are MGHRA and YSYEKL. The CDR3 sequence is CASSLNEGGTGGYTF. In nucleotides, the CDR3 is TGCGCCAGCAGCCTCAACGAGGGGGGAACCGGTGGCTACACCTTC.

About this clonotype itself: A much larger clone differs from this one at a single base, so this may be a read error. The rearrangement joins TRBV20-1 to TRBJ1-1; D gene ambiguous. The V and J ends lost 3 bases and 3 bases respectively, with 11 bases between them. This CDR3 is built from 13 residues. Germline V gene lookup returns CDR1 DFQATT and CDR2 SNEGSKA (reference sequence). As DNA, the CDR3 is TGCAGTGCTAGTGCCAGCCAGGACACTGAAGCTTTCTTT. Translation gives CSASASQDTEAFF.

The sample holds many counts of this clonotype. The chain combines TRBV7-2 with TRBJ2-5; 9 bases map to TRBD1. J was trimmed by 5 bases and V by 5 bases; bases with no gene match: 3. The CDR3 has 13 residues. The V gene's germline CDR1 is SGHTA and CDR2 FQGNSA. The CDR3 loop is CASSRDRVETQYF. Here the CDR3 DNA reads TGTGCCAGCAGCCGGGACAGGGTTGAGACCCAGTACTTC.

This clonotype was counted at least ten times. This chain links TRBV18 with TRBJ2-1; TRBD2 is a possible D gene (6 bases). The CDR3 runs 14 residues. Germline CDR1 and CDR2: KGHSH and LQKENI. Trimming took 2 bases from V and 1 from J, leaving 6 bases between them. CDR3 region: CASSPAGSYNEQFF. The CDR3 DNA reads TGTGCCAGCTCACCAGCGGGGTCCTACAATGAGCAGTTCTTC.

The sample holds a few counts of this clonotype. The chain joins TRBV6-2 or TRBV6-3 to TRBJ2-1; 9 bases map to TRBD2. The CDR3 runs 15 residues. Germline V gives CDR1 MNHEY, CDR2 SVGEGT. Trimming at V came to 8 bases and at J to 2 bases, leaving 7 bases not matched to a gene. CDR3 in amino acids: CASQPTSGTYNEQFF. DNA for the CDR3: TGTGCCAGCCAGCCGACTAGCGGAACCTACAATGAGCAGTTCTTC.